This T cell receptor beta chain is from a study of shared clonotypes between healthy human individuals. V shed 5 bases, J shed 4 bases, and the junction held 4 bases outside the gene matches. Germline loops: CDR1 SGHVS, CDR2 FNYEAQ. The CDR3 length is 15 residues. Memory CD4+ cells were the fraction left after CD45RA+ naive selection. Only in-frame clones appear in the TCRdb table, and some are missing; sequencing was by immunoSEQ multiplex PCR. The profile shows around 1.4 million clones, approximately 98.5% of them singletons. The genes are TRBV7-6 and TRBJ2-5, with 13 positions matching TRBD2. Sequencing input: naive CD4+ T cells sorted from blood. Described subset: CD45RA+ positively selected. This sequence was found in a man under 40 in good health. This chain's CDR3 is CASSQLAGGVETQYF. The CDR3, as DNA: TGTGCCAGCAGCCAACTAGCGGGAGGGGTAGAGACCCAGTACTTC. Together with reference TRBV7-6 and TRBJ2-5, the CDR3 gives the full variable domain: GAGVSQSPRYKVTKRGQDVALRCDPISGHVSLYWYRQALGQGPEFLTYFNYEAQQDKSGLPNDRFSAERPEGSISTLTIQRTEQRDSAMYRCASSQLAGGVETQYFGPGTRLLVL.